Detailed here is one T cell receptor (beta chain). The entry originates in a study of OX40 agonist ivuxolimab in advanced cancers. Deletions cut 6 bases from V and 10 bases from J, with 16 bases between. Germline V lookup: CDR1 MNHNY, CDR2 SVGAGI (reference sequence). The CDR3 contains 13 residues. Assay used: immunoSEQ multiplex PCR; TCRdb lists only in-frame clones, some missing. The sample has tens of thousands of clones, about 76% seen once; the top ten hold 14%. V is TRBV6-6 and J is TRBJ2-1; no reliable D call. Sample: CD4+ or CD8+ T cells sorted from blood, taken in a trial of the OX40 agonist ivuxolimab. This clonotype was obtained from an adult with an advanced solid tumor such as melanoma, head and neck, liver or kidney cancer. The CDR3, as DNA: TGTGCCAGCAGCAAGGTAGAGGTGACGGAGCAGTTCTTC. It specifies CASSKVEVTEQFF.